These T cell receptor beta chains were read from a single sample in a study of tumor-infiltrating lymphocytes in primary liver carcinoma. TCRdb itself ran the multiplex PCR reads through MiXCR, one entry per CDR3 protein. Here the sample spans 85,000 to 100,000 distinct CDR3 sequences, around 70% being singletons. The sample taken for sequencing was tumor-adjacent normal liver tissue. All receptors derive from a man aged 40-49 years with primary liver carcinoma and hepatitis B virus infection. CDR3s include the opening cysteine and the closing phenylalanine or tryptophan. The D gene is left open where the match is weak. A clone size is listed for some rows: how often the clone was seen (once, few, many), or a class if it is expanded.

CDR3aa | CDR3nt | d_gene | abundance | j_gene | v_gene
CASSLEGLAWTVSQYF | TGTGCCAGCAGCTTAGAGGGACTAGCCTGGACAGTTTCGCAGTATTTT | TRBD2 | - | TRBJ2-3 | TRBV11-2
CASSPGVAATDTQYF | TGTGCCAGCAGTCCCGGGGTGGCTGCCACAGATACGCAGTATTTC | - | - | TRBJ2-3 | TRBV6-1
CASSIRDMADGYTF | TGTGCCAGCAGCATCCGGGACATGGCCGATGGCTACACCTTC | - | - | TRBJ1-2 | TRBV5-5
CASSVASGSFYEQYF | TGTGCCAGTAGCGTCGCTAGCGGGAGCTTCTACGAGCAGTACTTC | TRBD2 | - | TRBJ2-7 | TRBV11-2
CTSREVPGQTGNEQFF | TGTACCAGCAGAGAAGTCCCGGGACAGACGGGCAATGAGCAGTTCTTC | TRBD1 | - | TRBJ2-1 | TRBV6-1
CASSQSQRGSYEQYF | TGCGCCAGCAGCCAATCCCAGCGGGGCTCCTACGAGCAGTACTTC | TRBD2 | few | TRBJ2-7 | TRBV4-1
CASSQGQRGVLFF | TGCGCCAGCAGCCAAGGACAGCGCGGGGTGCTGTTTTTT | - | - | TRBJ2-2 | TRBV4-1
CAINVGAPTESYGYTF | TGTGCCATCAATGTCGGCGCCCCGACGGAAAGCTATGGCTACACCTTC | - | - | TRBJ1-2 | TRBV25-1
CASSFPGGGDTEAFF | TGTGCCAGCAGTTTCCCAGGGGGAGGAGACACTGAAGCTTTCTTT | TRBD1 | - | TRBJ1-1 | TRBV2
CAITQGQVSGANVLTF | TGTGCCATCACCCAAGGACAAGTCTCTGGGGCCAACGTCCTGACTTTC | - | - | TRBJ2-6 | TRBV10-3
CANSTAPGPAYEQYF | TGTGCCAACAGCACGGCACCGGGTCCGGCCTACGAGCAGTACTTC | - | - | TRBJ2-7 | TRBV11-2
CASSLGTGLSPLHF | TGTGCCAGCAGTTTAGGGACAGGCCTTTCACCCCTCCACTTT | TRBD1 | few | TRBJ1-6 | TRBV28
CASSYSRAEEGEQYF | TGTGCCAGCAGTTATAGTAGGGCCGAAGAGGGCGAGCAGTACTTC | - | many | TRBJ2-7 | TRBV6-6
CGVRQGGNEQFF | TGCGGCGTGCGACAGGGGGGGAATGAGCAGTTCTTC | TRBD1 | once | TRBJ2-1 | TRBV29-1
CASSSSGVGVAFF | TGTGCCAGCAGTTCATCGGGGGTTGGGGTAGCTTTCTTT | - | - | TRBJ1-1 | TRBV27
CASSPGQGFFEQYF | TGTGCCAGCAGCCCGGGACAGGGTTTCTTCGAGCAGTACTTC | TRBD1 | few | TRBJ2-7 | TRBV7-9
CASGPPHLDEYF | TGTGCCAGCGGCCCCCCCCACCTAGACGAGTATTTT | - | - | TRBJ2-3 | TRBV12-3/TRBV12-4
CASSGGDGRAEQYF | TGTGCCAGCAGCGGGGGGGACGGGAGGGCCGAGCAGTACTTC | TRBD2 | few | TRBJ2-7 | TRBV6-6
CASSQGDRSVYESYF | TGTGCCAGCAGCCAAGGTGACAGGAGTGTCTACGAGTCGTACTTC | - | - | TRBJ2-7 | TRBV4-2
CASSPTGRSTYEQYF | TGTGCCAGCAGCCCTACCGGGCGGAGCACCTACGAGCAGTACTTC | - | - | TRBJ2-7 | TRBV28
CPPGTGVHEQYF | TGTCCTCCAGGGACAGGTGTTCACGAGCAGTACTTC | TRBD1 | - | TRBJ2-7 | TRBV11-2
CASSGLAVSNEQFF | TGTGCCAGTAGTGGGCTAGCGGTCAGTAATGAGCAGTTCTTC | TRBD2 | - | TRBJ2-1 | TRBV19
CASSPNSGTPADTQYF | TGCGCCAGCTCGCCAAATAGCGGGACCCCAGCAGATACGCAGTATTTT | TRBD2 | few | TRBJ2-3 | TRBV5-1
CASSLELDGLYDGQFF | TGTGCCAGCAGCTTAGAATTGGACGGGCTATACGATGGGCAGTTCTTC | - | once | TRBJ2-1 | TRBV11-2
CASSLGTVGGNQTQHF | TGTGCCAGCAGCTTAGGGACCGTGGGCGGCAATCAGACCCAGCATTTT | - | - | TRBJ1-5 | TRBV11-3
CGSSQPRQTGGHYGYTF | TGTGGTAGCAGCCAACCGCGCCAAACAGGGGGCCACTATGGCTACACCTTC | TRBD1 | once | TRBJ1-2 | TRBV4-2
CAISPDRGLGAFF | TGTGCCATCAGTCCAGACAGGGGACTGGGAGCTTTCTTT | TRBD1 | - | TRBJ1-1 | TRBV10-3
CSSSLTPNTEAFF | TGCTCCAGCAGCTTAACTCCGAACACTGAAGCTTTCTTT | - | - | TRBJ1-1 | TRBV5-1
CASNFPRLAGETYNEQFF | TGTGCCAGCAACTTTCCTCGATTAGCGGGAGAAACCTACAATGAGCAGTTCTTC | TRBD2 | - | TRBJ2-1 | TRBV11-2
CSVGETTGNTIYF | TGCAGCGTTGGTGAAACAACTGGAAACACCATATATTTT | - | many | TRBJ1-3 | TRBV29-1
CASSFIAYYHKQYF | TGTGCCAGCAGTTTTATTGCCTACTATCACAAGCAGTACTTC | - | - | TRBJ2-7 | TRBV28
CASSLGSGDTDTQYF | TGTGCCAGCAGTTTGGGTAGCGGGGACACAGATACGCAGTATTTT | TRBD2 | many | TRBJ2-3 | TRBV28
CASSRGLEGYTF | TGCGCCAGCAGCCGGGGTCTCGAGGGCTACACCTTC | - | many | TRBJ1-2 | TRBV4-1
CSVSSGLINEQFF | TGCAGCGTATCTAGCGGGCTGATCAATGAGCAGTTCTTC | TRBD2 | many | TRBJ2-1 | TRBV29-1
CVSSIEGGGREYF | TGTGTCAGCAGCATAGAAGGAGGCGGGAGGGAGTACTTC | TRBD2 | few | TRBJ2-7 | TRBV11-2
CSVERTRGGNEQFF | TGCAGCGTTGAAAGAACTAGGGGGGGGAATGAGCAGTTCTTT | - | - | TRBJ2-1 | TRBV29-1
CASSPSTSSEQFF | TGTGCCAGCAGCCCTTCCACCTCGTCTGAGCAGTTCTTC | - | many | TRBJ2-1 | TRBV7-8
CPSSWDGRADKQYF | TGTCCCAGCAGTTGGGACGGACGCGCAGATAAGCAGTATTTT | - | - | TRBJ2-3 | TRBV6-5
CASSLGAGGNNEQFF | TGTGCCAGCAGTTTAGGGGCAGGGGGGAACAATGAGCAGTTCTTC | - | many | TRBJ2-1 | TRBV12-3/TRBV12-4
CATSLGGDEQYF | TGCGCCACCAGTTTAGGGGGAGACGAGCAGTACTTC | - | - | TRBJ2-7 | TRBV11-2
CNARGPIGTEAFF | TGCAATGCTAGAGGACCGATTGGCACTGAAGCTTTCTTT | - | - | TRBJ1-1 | TRBV20-1
CADSLEWNYGYTF | TGTGCCGACAGCTTAGAGTGGAACTATGGCTACACCTTC | - | - | TRBJ1-2 | TRBV11-2
CASSSDRDRVETGELFF | TGTGCCAGCAGCTCTGATCGGGACAGGGTCGAGACCGGGGAGCTGTTTTTT | TRBD1 | - | TRBJ2-2 | TRBV11-2
CASARDSSYGQYF | TGTGCCAGCGCCCGGGACAGCTCCTACGGGCAGTACTTC | TRBD1 | - | TRBJ2-7 | TRBV11-2
CASSLRLASNEQFF | TGTGCCAGCAGCTTGAGACTAGCCTCCAATGAGCAGTTCTTC | TRBD2 | few | TRBJ2-1 | TRBV7-9
CASSLGGGQHNEQFF | TGTGCCAGCAGCTTAGGCGGGGGACAGCACAATGAGCAGTTCTTC | - | many | TRBJ2-1 | TRBV7-8
CASSSGTNSFF | TGTGCCAGCAGTTCGGGGACTAACTCCTTCTTC | TRBD2 | once | TRBJ2-5 | TRBV12-3/TRBV12-4
CASSLTSGNQPQHF | TGTGCCAGCAGTTTAACCAGTGGTAATCAGCCCCAGCATTTT | - | - | TRBJ1-5 | TRBV28
CASGPPRIPGTSGRRNTGELFF | TGTGCCAGCGGGCCCCCCCGGATCCCCGGGACTAGCGGGAGAAGAAACACCGGGGAGCTGTTTTTT | TRBD2 | once | TRBJ2-2 | TRBV12-3/TRBV12-4
CVSSWAIDGYTF | TGTGTCAGCAGTTGGGCAATAGATGGCTACACCTTC | - | - | TRBJ1-2 | TRBV12-3/TRBV12-4